This TCR beta chain was sequenced during a study of response to subunit inactivated influenza vaccine. Study results and caveats: The study's authors posited that every seasonal influenza vaccination enlists few new T cells.

TCRdb fed the RT-PCR reads into MiXCR, producing one record per CDR3 protein. The sample has approximately 500,000 distinct CDR3 sequences; 12% to 15% are singletons. This clonotype was seen more than once but under ten times. Its antigen is not identified. After removal of 4 bases from V and 2 bases from J, the junction contained 12 bases not matched to a gene. This CDR3 spans 16 amino acids. Germline V gives CDR1 SQVTM, CDR2 ANQGSEA. J is TRBJ2-7 and V is TRBV29-1; 9 bases align to TRBD2. The receptor was isolated from a man aged 50-60 years who received an inactivated influenza vaccine. Sequences were derived from PBMCs from blood, sampled about 12 days after vaccination. For the CDR3, the DNA is TGCAGCGTTGTAAATACTTGGACTAGCGCGGCCTACGAGCAGTACTTC. This translates into CSVVNTWTSAAYEQYF.